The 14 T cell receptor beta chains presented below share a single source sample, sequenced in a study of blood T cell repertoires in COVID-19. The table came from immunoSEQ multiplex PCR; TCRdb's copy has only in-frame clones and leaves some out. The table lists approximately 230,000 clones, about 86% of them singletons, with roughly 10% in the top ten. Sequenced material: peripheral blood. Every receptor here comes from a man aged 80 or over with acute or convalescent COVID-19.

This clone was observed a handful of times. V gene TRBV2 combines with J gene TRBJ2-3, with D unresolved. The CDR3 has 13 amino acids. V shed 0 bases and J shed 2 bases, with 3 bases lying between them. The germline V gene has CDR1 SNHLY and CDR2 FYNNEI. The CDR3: CASSEAYTDTQYF. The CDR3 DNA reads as TGTGCCAGCAGTGAAGCATACACAGATACGCAGTATTTT.

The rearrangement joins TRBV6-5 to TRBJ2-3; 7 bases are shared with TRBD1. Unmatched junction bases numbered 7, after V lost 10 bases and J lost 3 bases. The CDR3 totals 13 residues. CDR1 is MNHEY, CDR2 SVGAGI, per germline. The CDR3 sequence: CATRDRNTDTQYF. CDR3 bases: TGTGCCACCCGGGACAGAAATACAGATACGCAGTATTTT.

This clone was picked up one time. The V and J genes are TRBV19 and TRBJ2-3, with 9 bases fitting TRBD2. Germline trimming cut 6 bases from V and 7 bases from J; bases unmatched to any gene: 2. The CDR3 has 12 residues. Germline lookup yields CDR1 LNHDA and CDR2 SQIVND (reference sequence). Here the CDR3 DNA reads TGTGCCAGTAGGCGGGGGGGAAATACGCAGTATTTT. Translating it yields CASRRGGNTQYF.

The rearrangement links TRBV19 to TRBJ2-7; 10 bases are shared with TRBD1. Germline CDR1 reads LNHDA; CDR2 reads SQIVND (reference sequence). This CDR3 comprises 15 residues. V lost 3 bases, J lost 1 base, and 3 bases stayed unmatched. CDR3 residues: CASSIEGQGSYEQYF. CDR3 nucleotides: TGTGCCAGTAGTATCGAGGGACAGGGGTCCTACGAGCAGTACTTC.

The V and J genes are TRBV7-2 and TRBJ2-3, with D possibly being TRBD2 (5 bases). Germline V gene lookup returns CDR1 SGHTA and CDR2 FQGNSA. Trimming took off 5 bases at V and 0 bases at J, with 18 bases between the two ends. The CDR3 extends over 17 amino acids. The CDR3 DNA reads TGTGCCAGCAGCCCCTTTGGACTTCTCTCTAGCACAGATACGCAGTATTTT. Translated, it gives CASSPFGLLSSTDTQYF.

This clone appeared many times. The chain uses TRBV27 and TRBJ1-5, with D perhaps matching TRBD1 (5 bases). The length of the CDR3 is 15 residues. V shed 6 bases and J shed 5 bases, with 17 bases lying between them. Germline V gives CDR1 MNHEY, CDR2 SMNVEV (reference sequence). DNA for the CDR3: TGTGCCAGCAGAGTAGCTGACAGATCCCATCAGCCCCAGCATTTT. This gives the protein CASRVADRSHQPQHF.

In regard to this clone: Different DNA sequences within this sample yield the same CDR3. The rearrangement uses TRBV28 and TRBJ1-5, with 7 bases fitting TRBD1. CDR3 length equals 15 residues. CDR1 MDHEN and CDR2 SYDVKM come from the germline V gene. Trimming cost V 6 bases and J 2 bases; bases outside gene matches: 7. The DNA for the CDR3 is TGTGCCAGCAGCCTCCCAGGACAGGGCAATCAGCCCCAGCATTTT. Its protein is CASSLPGQGNQPQHF.

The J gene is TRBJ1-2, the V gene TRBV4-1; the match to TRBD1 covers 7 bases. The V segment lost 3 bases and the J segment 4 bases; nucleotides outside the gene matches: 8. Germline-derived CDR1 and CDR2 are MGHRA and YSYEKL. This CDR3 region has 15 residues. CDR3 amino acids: CASSQPTGPGYGYTF. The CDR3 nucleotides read TGCGCCAGCAGCCAGCCGACAGGGCCCGGCTATGGCTACACCTTC.

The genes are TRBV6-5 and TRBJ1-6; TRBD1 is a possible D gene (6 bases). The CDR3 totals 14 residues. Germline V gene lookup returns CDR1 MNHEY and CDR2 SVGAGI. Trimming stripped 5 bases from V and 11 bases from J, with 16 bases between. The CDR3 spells CASSPDRNRPPLHF. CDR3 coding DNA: TGTGCCAGCAGTCCAGACAGGAACCGGCCACCCCTCCACTTT.

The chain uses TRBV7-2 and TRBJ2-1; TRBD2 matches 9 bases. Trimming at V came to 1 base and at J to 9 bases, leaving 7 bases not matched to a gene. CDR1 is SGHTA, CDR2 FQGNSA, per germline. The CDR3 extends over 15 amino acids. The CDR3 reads CASSLGAGGPSEQFF. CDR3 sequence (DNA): TGTGCCAGCAGCTTAGGGGCGGGGGGGCCCAGTGAGCAGTTCTTC.

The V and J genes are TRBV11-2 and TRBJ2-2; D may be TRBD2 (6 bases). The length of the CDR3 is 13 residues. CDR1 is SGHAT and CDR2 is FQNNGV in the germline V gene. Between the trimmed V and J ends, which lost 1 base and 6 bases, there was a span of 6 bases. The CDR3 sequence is CASSLGGAGELFF. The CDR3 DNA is TGTGCCAGCAGCTTAGGGGGGGCCGGGGAGCTGTTTTTT.

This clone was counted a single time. CDR3 nucleotides: TGTGCCAGTAGGGGACGACAGGGCGACTATGGCTACACCTTC. Translating it yields CASRGRQGDYGYTF. V is TRBV19 and J is TRBJ1-2; 7 nucleotides align to TRBD1. From germline, CDR1 is LNHDA and CDR2 SQIVND (reference sequence). Trimming took 6 bases from V and 3 from J; bases not matched to a gene: 7. The CDR3 is 14 residues long.

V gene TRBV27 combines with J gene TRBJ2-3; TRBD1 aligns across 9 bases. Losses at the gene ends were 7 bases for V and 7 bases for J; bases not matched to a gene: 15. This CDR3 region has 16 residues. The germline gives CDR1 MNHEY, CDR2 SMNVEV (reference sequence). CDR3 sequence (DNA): TGTGCCAGCACCTCAGTGACCGGGACAGGGTGGAATACGCAGTATTTT. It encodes CASTSVTGTGWNTQYF.

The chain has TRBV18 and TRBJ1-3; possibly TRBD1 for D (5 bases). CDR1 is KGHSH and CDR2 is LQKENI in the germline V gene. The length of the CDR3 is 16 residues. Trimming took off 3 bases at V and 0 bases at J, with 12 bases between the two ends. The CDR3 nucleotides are TGTGCCAGCTCACCCGAAATAGGGGTCTCTGGAAACACCATATATTTT. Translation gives CASSPEIGVSGNTIYF.